A selection of T cell receptor beta chains follows, all from one sample in a study of regulatory T cells in long-lasting Graves disease. TCRdb fed the multiplex PCR reads into MiXCR, producing one record per CDR3 protein. The sample lists about 540,000 distinct CDR3 sequences; less than 15% were seen once. The data were also submitted as part of a second study, on T cells in Graves' hyperthyroidism and ophthalmopathy.

The input for sequencing was peripheral blood mononuclear cells (PBMCs), taken at new diagnosis, from a patient treated with antithyroid drugs. All receptors derive from a man between 25 and 39 years old with Graves disease. CDR3s include the opening cysteine and the closing phenylalanine or tryptophan. A D gene is named only where the DNA matches it firmly. A row's size may be missing; if present it is once, few, many or a size class.

j_call | d_call | v_call | clone_size | cdr3_aa | cdr3_nt
TRBJ1-6 | - | TRBV5-8 | few | CASSEPGPLNSPLHF | TGTGCCAGCAGCGAACCGGGACCCCTGAATTCACCCCTCCACTTT
TRBJ2-7 | - | TRBV4-2 | - | CASSQATSSYEQYF | TGTGCCAGCAGCCAGGCGACTAGCTCCTACGAGCAGTACTTC
TRBJ1-2 | TRBD1 | TRBV5-1 | - | CASSPGTGHILNYGYTF | TGCGCCAGCAGCCCCGGGACAGGGCATATACTCAACTATGGCTACACCTTC
TRBJ2-3 | - | TRBV7-2 | many | CASSPRSVSSTDTQYF | TGTGCCAGCAGCCCCCGGAGTGTGTCTAGCACAGATACGCAGTATTTT
TRBJ2-7 | - | TRBV5-1 | many | CASSLAVGSILDEQYF | TGCGCCAGCAGCTTGGCGGTCGGCAGCATTCTGGACGAGCAGTACTTC
TRBJ2-5 | - | TRBV13 | many | CASSLAEEQETQYF | TGTGCCAGCAGCTTAGCGGAGGAACAAGAGACCCAGTACTTC
TRBJ2-5 | TRBD1 | TRBV9 | - | CASSVGQGEGETQYF | TGTGCCAGCAGCGTAGGACAGGGTGAGGGGGAGACCCAGTACTTC
TRBJ1-2 | - | TRBV6-1 | many | CASSEVGQTANYGYTF | TGTGCCAGCAGTGAAGTTGGGCAGACAGCTAACTATGGCTACACCTTC
TRBJ1-2 | - | TRBV14 | - | CASSQLRDGGYTF | TGTGCCAGCAGCCAATTACGAGATGGGGGCTACACCTTC
TRBJ2-1 | - | TRBV5-1 | many | CASSGDPSYNEQFF | TGCGCCAGCAGCGGGGATCCCTCCTACAATGAGCAGTTCTTC
TRBJ1-6 | TRBD1 | TRBV28 | many | CASSIRTTGISPLHF | TGTGCCAGCAGCATCAGGACGACAGGGATTTCACCCCTCCACTTT
TRBJ1-4 | TRBD1 | TRBV7-2 | - | CASSRTGGNEKLFF | TGTGCCAGCAGCCGGACAGGGGGCAATGAAAAACTGTTTTTT
TRBJ2-1 | - | TRBV15 | many | CATSSGDSYNEQFF | TGTGCCACCAGCAGCGGCGACTCCTACAATGAGCAGTTCTTC
TRBJ1-5 | TRBD1 | TRBV28 | many | CASSYSQGSNQPQHF | TGTGCCAGCAGCTATTCACAGGGGAGCAATCAGCCCCAGCATTTT
TRBJ2-1 | TRBD1 | TRBV11-3 | few | CASSKLDRVGEQFF | TGTGCCAGCTCAAAACTTGACAGGGTTGGTGAGCAGTTCTTC
TRBJ1-4 | - | TRBV5-1 | - | CASSLGAGDEKLFF | TGCGCCAGCAGCTTGGGGGCAGGAGATGAAAAACTGTTTTTT
TRBJ2-7 | TRBD2 | TRBV6-1 | few | CASTSGGYEQYF | TGTGCCAGCACTAGCGGGGGTTACGAGCAGTACTTC
TRBJ2-1 | TRBD2 | TRBV7-8 | many | CASSTLSGASYNEQFF | TGTGCCAGCAGCACCCTGAGCGGGGCCTCCTACAATGAGCAGTTCTTC
TRBJ1-2 | TRBD1 | TRBV2 | - | CASSLRDRGLDGYTF | TGTGCCAGCTCACTCCGGGACAGGGGGCTGGATGGCTACACCTTC
TRBJ2-5 | - | TRBV27 | - | CASSLFATGQETQYF | TGTGCCAGCAGTTTATTCGCGACGGGGCAAGAGACCCAGTACTTC
TRBJ1-1 | - | TRBV6-5 | many | CASSYGRGTEAFF | TGTGCCAGCAGTTACGGTAGGGGGACTGAAGCTTTCTTT
TRBJ2-7 | - | TRBV6-5 | many | CASSYAYEQYF | TGTGCCAGCAGTTATGCGTACGAGCAGTACTTC
TRBJ1-1 | - | TRBV4-1 | few | CASSPRGLRTEAFF | TGCGCCAGCAGCCCTAGGGGGTTGCGCACTGAAGCTTTCTTT
TRBJ1-2 | - | TRBV18 | - | CASSPYRHSDPQSNYGYTF | TGTGCCAGCTCACCATATCGGCACAGTGACCCGCAATCTAACTATGGCTACACCTTC
TRBJ1-2 | - | TRBV28 | - | CASSSHLRDGETLHYGGYTF | TGTGCCAGCAGTTCCCACCTCCGGGACGGAGAGACGCTACACTATGGCGGCTACACCTTC
TRBJ1-5 | - | TRBV12-3/TRBV12-4 | many | CASSPHWGGQPQHF | TGTGCCAGCAGTCCCCACTGGGGGGGTCAGCCCCAGCATTTT
TRBJ1-5 | - | TRBV5-6 | once | CASSFWFHSNQPQHF | TGTGCCAGCAGCTTTTGGTTTCATAGCAATCAGCCCCAGCATTTT
TRBJ1-3 | - | TRBV12-3/TRBV12-4 | - | CASGSGNTIYF | TGTGCCAGCGGGTCTGGAAACACCATATATTTT
TRBJ2-7 | TRBD2 | TRBV28 | many | CASSFPLLSGSNHEQYF | TGTGCCAGCAGTTTTCCCCTTCTTAGCGGGAGCAACCACGAGCAGTACTTC
TRBJ2-7 | - | TRBV6-1 | few | CASSEGGRGPYEQYF | TGTGCCAGCAGTGAAGGAGGCAGGGGCCCCTACGAGCAGTACTTC
TRBJ2-7 | TRBD1 | TRBV10-3 | many | CAISLSGQGDEQYF | TGTGCCATCAGCTTGTCCGGACAGGGAGACGAGCAGTACTTC
TRBJ2-2 | - | TRBV20-1 | few | CSARWRANTGELFF | TGCAGTGCTAGATGGCGGGCCAACACCGGGGAGCTGTTTTTT
TRBJ2-7 | TRBD1 | TRBV20-1 | many | CSAWTGGVPYEQYF | TGCAGTGCTTGGACAGGGGGGGTGCCCTACGAGCAGTACTTC
TRBJ2-1 | - | TRBV30 | - | CAWSKAVQSYNEQFF | TGTGCCTGGAGTAAGGCAGTGCAATCCTACAATGAGCAGTTCTTC
TRBJ2-3 | TRBD1 | TRBV12-3/TRBV12-4 | few | CACSPRTGLADTQYF | TGTGCCTGCAGTCCCCGGACAGGGTTGGCAGATACGCAGTATTTT